This T cell receptor (beta chain) was documented in a study of identical twins (TCRdb year 2016). Broadly, across the study: To test whether fetal clonotypes persist, this study deep-sequenced TCR alpha and beta repertoires from monozygotic twins, from unrelated adults of various ages, and from cord blood. To rule out contamination, the twin experiments were replicated at different times with different library preparation protocols.

In this sample, this clonotype turned up a few times. Its binding antigen is unknown. Base qualities are missing; no much larger clone stands one base away. The library was produced with 5' RACE. Data came from an Illumina HiSeq 2000. Template switching introduced a universal primer binding site; the final cDNA contained a unique molecular identifier, enabling accurate counting of TCR cDNA molecules. Specific primers in the conserved constant-segment region were used to synthesize first-strand cDNA for TCR alpha and beta chains. Each cDNA library was double barcoded, with a SMART-Mk sample barcode plus Illumina barcodes, to control for contamination. TruSeq adapter sequences and Illumina sample barcodes were added in two successive PCR steps. The TCR alpha and beta cDNA libraries were sequenced on the Illumina HiSeq platform using custom primers. The paper's data handling went like this. Raw reads were processed with MiGEC to extract unique molecular identifiers, and MiXCR was used to determine CDR3 positions. Recombination models were inferred per individual with the repgenHMM and IGoR tools using an EM algorithm. The analysis of shared clonotypes was done with the tcR package in R, with sharing normalized by the product of cloneset sizes. Out-of-frame nonproductive sequences were analyzed to study raw recombination free of thymic and clonal selection effects. TCRdb handled the public reads itself, with Q25 trimming in fastp and clone calling in MiXCR, and kept productive beta chains. Each CDR3 protein gets just one entry, which takes the most common genes and DNA from the rows behind it. The V and J calls and clone size come from TCRdb's table, not from the authors' own analysis. Recorded for this sample are 1.5 million or so distinct CDR3 sequences; about 32% of them occurred a single time. About 0.3% of the sample is held by the ten biggest clonotypes.

Study-wide findings and limitations: Invariant T cells such as MAIT and iNKT could partly confound zero-insertion analyses, though diverse VJ usage argued against this for most clonotypes. In monozygotic twins, out-of-frame TCR alpha sharing was systematically underestimated by recombination models, although the models agreed with sharing between unrelated individuals. Fewer insertions were carried by abundant cord blood beta clonotypes; a weaker similar trend was observed in young adult naive repertoires, while no such trend was observed in memory repertoires. Compared with coincidental sharing between unrelated individuals, out-of-frame TCR alpha sequences shared between twins had an excess of sequences with low generation probability. Excess twin sharing in beta out-of-frame sequences was weaker because fewer shared sequences lowered the signal-to-noise ratio. Because the same donors could not be followed over many years, the conclusions relied on cross-sectional statistical analysis.

Every donor was a healthy Caucasian. Reading from cysteine to phenylalanine, the CDR3 counts 15 amino acids. Only CDR3 DNA remains: 45 bases, in frame from the first base. CDR1 MDHEN and CDR2 SYDVKM were looked up in the germline V gene. V loses 4 bases of germline sequence and J loses 6 bases, and the interval between the two ends is 16 bases. The chain was built from TRBV28 and TRBJ2-4, with the D call perhaps TRBD1 or TRBD2, as 7 bases match in each case. The material sequenced was cord blood. The receptor was derived from a newborn girl in good health. In nucleotide form, the sequence is TGTGCCAGCAGTTCAGGGGGGGCCCAGGGAAACATTCAGTACTTC. It encodes CASSSGGAQGNIQYF.